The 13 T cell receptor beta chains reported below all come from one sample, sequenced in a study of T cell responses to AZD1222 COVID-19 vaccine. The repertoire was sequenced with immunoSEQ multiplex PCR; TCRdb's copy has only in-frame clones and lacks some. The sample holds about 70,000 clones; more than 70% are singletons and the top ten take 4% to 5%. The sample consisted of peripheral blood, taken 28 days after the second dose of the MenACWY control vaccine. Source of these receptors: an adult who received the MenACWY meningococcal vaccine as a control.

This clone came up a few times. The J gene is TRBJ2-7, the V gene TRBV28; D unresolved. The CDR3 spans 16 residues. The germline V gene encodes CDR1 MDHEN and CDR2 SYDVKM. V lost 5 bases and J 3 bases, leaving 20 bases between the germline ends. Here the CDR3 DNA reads TGTGCCAGCAGTCCTCCAGGTTGGGGTAACCGCTACGAGCAGTACTTC. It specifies CASSPPGWGNRYEQYF.

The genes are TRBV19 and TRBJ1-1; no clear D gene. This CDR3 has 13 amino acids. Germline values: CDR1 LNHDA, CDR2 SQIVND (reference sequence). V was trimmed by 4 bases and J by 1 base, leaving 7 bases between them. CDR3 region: CASSTKRNTEAFF. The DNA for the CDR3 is TGTGCCAGTAGTACCAAAAGGAACACTGAAGCTTTCTTT.

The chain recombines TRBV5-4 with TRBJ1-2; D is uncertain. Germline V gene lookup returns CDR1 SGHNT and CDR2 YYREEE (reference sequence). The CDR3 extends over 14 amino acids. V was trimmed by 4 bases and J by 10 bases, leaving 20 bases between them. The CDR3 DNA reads TGTGCCAGCAGCATGGAGGTGGTACATGGTGACTACACCTTC. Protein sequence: CASSMEVVHGDYTF.

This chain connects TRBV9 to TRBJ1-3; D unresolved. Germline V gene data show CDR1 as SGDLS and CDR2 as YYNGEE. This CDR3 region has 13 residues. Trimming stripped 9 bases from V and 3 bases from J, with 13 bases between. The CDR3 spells CATSRGYGNTIYF. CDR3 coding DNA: TGTGCCACCTCTCGAGGGTATGGAAACACCATATATTTT.

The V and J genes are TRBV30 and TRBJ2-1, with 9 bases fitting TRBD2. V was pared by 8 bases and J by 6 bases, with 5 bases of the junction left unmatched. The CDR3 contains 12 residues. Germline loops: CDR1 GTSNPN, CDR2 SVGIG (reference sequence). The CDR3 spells CARAGGGNEQFF. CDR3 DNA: TGTGCCAGGGCGGGAGGGGGCAATGAGCAGTTCTTC.

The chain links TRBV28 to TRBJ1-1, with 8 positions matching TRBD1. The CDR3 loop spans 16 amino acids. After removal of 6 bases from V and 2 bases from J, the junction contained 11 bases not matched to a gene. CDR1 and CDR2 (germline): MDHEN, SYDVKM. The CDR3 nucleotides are TGTGCCAGCAGGCTTTACGGACAGGGAGTTAACACTGAAGCTTTCTTT. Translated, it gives CASRLYGQGVNTEAFF. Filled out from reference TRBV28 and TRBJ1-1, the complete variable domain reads DVKVTQSSRYLVKRTGEKVFLECVQDMDHENMFWYRQDPGLGLRLIYFSYDVKMKEKGDIPEGYSVSREKKERFSLILESASTNQTSMYLCASRLYGQGVNTEAFFGQGTRLTVV.

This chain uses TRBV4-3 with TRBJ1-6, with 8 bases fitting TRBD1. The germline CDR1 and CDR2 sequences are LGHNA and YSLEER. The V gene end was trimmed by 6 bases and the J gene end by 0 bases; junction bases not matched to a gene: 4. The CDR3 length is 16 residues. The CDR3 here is CASRQGGSSYNSPLHF. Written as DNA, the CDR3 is TGCGCCAGCAGACAGGGGGGCAGCTCCTATAATTCACCCCTCCACTTT.

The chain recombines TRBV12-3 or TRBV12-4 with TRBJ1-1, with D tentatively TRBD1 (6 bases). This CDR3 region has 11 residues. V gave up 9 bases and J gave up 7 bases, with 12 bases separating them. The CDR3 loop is CASVQGIEAFF. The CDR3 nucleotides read TGTGCCAGTGTACAGGGTATTGAAGCTTTCTTT.

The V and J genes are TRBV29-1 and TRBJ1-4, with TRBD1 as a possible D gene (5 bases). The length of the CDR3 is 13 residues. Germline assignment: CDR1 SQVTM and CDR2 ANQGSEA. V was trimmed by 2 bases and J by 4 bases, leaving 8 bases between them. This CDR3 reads CSVETGLNEKLFF. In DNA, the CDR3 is TGCAGCGTTGAAACAGGACTTAATGAAAAACTGTTTTTT. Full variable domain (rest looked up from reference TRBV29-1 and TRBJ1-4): SAVISQKPSRDICQRGTSLTIQCQVDSQVTMMFWYRQQPGQSLTLIATANQGSEATYESGFVIDKFPISRPNLTFSTLTVSNMSPEDSSIYLCSVETGLNEKLFFGSGTQLSVL.

The CDR3 sequence: CASRRLESGYTF. In DNA, the CDR3 is TGTGCCAGCAGGAGGCTTGAGAGTGGCTACACCTTC. The chain carries TRBV6-5 and TRBJ1-2; D is uncertain. Germline lookup yields CDR1 MNHEY and CDR2 SVGAGI. V lost 6 bases, J lost 7 bases, and 12 bases lay in between. The CDR3 sequence is 12 residues long.

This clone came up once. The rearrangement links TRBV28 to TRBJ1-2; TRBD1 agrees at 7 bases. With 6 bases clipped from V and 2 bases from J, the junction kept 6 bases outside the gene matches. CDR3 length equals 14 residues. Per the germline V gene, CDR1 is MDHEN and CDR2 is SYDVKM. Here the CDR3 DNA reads TGTGCCAGCAGAAGGGACAGTCTGAACTATGGCTACACCTTC. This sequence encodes CASRRDSLNYGYTF.

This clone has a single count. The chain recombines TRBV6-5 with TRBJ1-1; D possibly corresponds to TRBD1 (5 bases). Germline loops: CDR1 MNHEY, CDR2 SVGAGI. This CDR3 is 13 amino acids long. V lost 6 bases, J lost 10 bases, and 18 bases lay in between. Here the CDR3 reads CASSQPGTHGAFF. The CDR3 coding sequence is TGTGCCAGCAGCCAACCAGGGACCCATGGAGCTTTCTTT.

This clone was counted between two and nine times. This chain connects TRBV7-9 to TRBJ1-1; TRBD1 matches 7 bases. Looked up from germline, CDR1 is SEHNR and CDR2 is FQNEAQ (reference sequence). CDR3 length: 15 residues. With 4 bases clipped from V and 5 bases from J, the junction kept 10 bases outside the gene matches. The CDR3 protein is CASSWTGLAGTEAFF. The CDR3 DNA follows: TGTGCCAGCAGCTGGACAGGCCTCGCAGGTACTGAAGCTTTCTTT.